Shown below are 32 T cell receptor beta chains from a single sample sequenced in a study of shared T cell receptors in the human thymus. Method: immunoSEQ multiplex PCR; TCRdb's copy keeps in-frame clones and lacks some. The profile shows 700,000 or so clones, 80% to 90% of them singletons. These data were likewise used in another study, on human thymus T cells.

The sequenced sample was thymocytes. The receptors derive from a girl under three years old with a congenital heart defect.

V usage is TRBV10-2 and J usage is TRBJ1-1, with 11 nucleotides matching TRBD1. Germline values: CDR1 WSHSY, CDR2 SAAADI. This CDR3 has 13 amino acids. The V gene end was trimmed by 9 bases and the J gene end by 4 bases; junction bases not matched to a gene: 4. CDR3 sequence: CASGQGACTEAFF. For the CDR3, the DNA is TGCGCCAGTGGACAGGGGGCATGCACTGAAGCTTTCTTT.

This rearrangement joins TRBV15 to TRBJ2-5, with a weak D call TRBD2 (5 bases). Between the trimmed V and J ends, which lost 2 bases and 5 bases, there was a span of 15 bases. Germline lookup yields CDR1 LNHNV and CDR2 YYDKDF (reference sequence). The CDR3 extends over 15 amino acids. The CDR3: CATSRSRTPGETQYF. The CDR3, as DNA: TGTGCCACCAGCAGATCGCGAACCCCGGGGGAGACCCAGTACTTC.

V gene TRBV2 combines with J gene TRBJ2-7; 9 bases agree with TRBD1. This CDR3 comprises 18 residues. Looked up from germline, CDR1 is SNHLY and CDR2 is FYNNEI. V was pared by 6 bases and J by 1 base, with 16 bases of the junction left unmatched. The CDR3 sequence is CASRNRDRAVIRSYEQYF. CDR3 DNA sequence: TGTGCCAGCAGAAACCGGGACAGGGCAGTGATTCGGTCCTACGAGCAGTACTTC.

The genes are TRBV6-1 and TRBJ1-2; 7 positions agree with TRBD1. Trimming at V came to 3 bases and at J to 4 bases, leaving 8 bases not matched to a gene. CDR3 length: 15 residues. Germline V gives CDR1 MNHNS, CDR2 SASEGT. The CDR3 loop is CASSDTPRQGYGYTF. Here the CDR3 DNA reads TGTGCCAGCAGTGACACCCCACGACAGGGCTATGGCTACACCTTC.

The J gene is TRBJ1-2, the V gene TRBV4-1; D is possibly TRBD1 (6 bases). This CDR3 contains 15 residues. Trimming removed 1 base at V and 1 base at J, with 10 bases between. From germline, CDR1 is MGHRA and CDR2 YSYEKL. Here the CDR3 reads CASSQGTAHNYGYTF. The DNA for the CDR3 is TGCGCCAGCAGCCAAGGGACAGCCCATAACTATGGCTACACCTTC.

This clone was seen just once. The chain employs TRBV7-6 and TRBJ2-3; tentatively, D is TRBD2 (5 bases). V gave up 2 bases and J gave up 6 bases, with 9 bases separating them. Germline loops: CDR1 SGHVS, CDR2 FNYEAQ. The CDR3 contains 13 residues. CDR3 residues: CASSLLAWDTQYF. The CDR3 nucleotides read TGTGCCAGCAGCTTACTAGCCTGGGATACGCAGTATTTT.

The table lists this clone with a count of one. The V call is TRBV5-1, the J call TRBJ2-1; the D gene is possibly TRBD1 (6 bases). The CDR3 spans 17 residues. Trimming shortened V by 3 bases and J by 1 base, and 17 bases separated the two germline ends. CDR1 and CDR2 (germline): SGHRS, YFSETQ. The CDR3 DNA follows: TGCGCCAGCAGCTGCTACAGGGTCCCCACGTCCTACAATGAGCAGTTCTTC. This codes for CASSCYRVPTSYNEQFF.

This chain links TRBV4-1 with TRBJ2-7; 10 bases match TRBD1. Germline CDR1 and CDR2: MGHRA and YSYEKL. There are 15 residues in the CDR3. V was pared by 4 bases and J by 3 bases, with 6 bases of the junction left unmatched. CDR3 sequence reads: CASSPAGTGDYEQYF. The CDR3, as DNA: TGCGCCAGCAGCCCAGCCGGGACAGGGGACTACGAGCAGTACTTC.

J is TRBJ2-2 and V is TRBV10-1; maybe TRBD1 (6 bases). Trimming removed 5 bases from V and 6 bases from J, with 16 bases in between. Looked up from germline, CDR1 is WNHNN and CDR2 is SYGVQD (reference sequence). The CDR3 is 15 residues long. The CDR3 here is CASSSGTNLAGELFF. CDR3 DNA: TGCGCCAGCAGTTCCGGGACAAATTTAGCCGGGGAGCTGTTTTTT.

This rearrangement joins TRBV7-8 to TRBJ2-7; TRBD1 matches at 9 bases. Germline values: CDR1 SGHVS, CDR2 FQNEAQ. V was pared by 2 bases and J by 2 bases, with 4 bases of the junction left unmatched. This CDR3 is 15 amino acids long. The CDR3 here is CASSLKDRGTYEQYF. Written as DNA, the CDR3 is TGTGCCAGCAGCTTAAAAGACAGGGGGACCTACGAGCAGTACTTC.

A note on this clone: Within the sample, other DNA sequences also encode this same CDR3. The CDR3 DNA sequence: TGTGCCAGCAGCCCCGGCTCCTACAATGAGCAGTTCTTC. Protein: CASSPGSYNEQFF. This rearrangement joins TRBV5-6 to TRBJ2-1; D not resolved. This CDR3 is 13 amino acids long. V was pared by 4 bases and J by 0 bases, with 5 bases between. Germline assignment: CDR1 SGHDT and CDR2 YYEEEE.

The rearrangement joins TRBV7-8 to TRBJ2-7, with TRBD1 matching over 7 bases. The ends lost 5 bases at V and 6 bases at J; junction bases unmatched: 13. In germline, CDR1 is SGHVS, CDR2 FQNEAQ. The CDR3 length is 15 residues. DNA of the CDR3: TGTGCCAGCAGCCCCGCGGACAGGCCCCGGGGCGAGCAGTACTTC. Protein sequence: CASSPADRPRGEQYF.

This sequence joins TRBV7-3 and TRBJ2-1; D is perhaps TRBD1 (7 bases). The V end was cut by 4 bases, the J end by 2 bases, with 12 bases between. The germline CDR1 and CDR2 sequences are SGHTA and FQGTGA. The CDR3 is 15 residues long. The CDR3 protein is CASSSGGGPYNEQFF. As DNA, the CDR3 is TGTGCCAGCAGCTCCGGAGGGGGCCCCTACAATGAGCAGTTCTTC.

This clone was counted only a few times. CDR3 bases: TGTGCCAGCAGCAACCACGGGACAGGAACCTATGGCTACACCTTC. It translates to CASSNHGTGTYGYTF. The genes are TRBV7-2 and TRBJ1-2, with 8 bases that match TRBD1. Germline V gene lookup returns CDR1 SGHTA and CDR2 FQGNSA. Trimming took 5 bases from V and 4 from J; bases not matched to a gene: 9. The CDR3 totals 15 residues.

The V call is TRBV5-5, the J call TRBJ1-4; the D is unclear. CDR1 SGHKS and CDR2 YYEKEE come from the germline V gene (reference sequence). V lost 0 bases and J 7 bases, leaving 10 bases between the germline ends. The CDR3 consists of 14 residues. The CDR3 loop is CASSLGPGAEKLFF. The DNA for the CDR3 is TGTGCCAGCAGCTTGGGCCCAGGTGCTGAAAAACTGTTTTTT. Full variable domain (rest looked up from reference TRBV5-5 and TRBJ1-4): DAGVTQSPTHLIKTRGQQVTLRCSPISGHKSVSWYQQVLGQGPQFIFQYYEKEERGRGNFPDRFSARQFPNYSSELNVNALLLGDSALYLCASSLGPGAEKLFFGSGTQLSVL.

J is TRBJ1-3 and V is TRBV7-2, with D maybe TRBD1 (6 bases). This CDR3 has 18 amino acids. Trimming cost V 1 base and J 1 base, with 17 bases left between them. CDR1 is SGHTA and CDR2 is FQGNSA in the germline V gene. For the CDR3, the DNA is TGTGCCAGCAGCTTAGGGACCTACAGGGAGTTATCTGGAAACACCATATATTTT. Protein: CASSLGTYRELSGNTIYF.

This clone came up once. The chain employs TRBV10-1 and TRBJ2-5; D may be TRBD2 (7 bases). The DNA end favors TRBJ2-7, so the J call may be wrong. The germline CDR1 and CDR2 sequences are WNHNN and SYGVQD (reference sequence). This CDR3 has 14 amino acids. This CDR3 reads CASSEGGVSYEQYF. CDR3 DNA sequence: TGCGCCAGCAGTGAAGGGGGGGTCTCCTACGAGCAGTACTTC.

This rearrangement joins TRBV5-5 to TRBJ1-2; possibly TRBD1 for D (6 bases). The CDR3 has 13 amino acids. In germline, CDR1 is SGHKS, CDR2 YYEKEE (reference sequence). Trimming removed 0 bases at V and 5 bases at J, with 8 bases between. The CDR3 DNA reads TGTGCCAGCAGCTTGGAGGGGGGGTATGGCTACACCTTC. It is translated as CASSLEGGYGYTF.

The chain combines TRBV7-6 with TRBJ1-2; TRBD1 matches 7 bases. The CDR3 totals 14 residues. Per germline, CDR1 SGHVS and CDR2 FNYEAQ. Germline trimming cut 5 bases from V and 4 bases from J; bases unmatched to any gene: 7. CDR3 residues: CASSPTGAGYGYTF. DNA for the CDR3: TGTGCCAGCAGCCCCACAGGGGCGGGCTATGGCTACACCTTC.

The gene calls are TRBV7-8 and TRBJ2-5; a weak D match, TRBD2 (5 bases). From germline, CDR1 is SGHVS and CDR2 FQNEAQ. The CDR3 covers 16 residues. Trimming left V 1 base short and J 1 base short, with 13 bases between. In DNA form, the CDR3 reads TGTGCCAGCAGCTTAGGACTAAGGGAAGTCCAAGAGACCCAGTACTTC. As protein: CASSLGLREVQETQYF.

CDR3 residues: CASSQDRAGTQYF. The CDR3 DNA reads as TGTGCCAGCAGCCAAGACAGGGCGGGGACCCAGTACTTC. V usage is TRBV5-6 and J usage is TRBJ2-5, with 7 bases lining up with TRBD1. V shed 4 bases, J shed 7 bases, and the junction held 7 bases outside the gene matches. The CDR3 loop spans 13 amino acids. The germline gives CDR1 SGHDT, CDR2 YYEEEE.

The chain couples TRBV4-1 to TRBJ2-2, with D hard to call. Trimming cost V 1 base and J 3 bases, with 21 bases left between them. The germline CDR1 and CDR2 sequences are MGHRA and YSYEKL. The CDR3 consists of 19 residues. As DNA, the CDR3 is TGCGCCAGCAGCCAAGGCGGCTCCATCCCTTCATCTTACACCGGGGAGCTGTTTTTT. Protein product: CASSQGGSIPSSYTGELFF.

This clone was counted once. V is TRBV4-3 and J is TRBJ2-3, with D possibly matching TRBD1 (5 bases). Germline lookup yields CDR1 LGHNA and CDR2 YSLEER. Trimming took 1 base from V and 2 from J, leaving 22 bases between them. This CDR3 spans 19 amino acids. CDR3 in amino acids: CASSQVGEGAVSFTDTQYF. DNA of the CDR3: TGCGCCAGCAGCCAAGTAGGGGAAGGAGCCGTTTCATTCACAGATACGCAGTATTTT.

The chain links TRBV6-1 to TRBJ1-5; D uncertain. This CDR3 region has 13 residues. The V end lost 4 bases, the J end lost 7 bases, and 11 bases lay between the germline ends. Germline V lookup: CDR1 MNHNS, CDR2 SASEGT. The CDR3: CASSGGGWQPQHF. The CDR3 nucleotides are TGTGCCAGCAGTGGGGGAGGCTGGCAGCCCCAGCATTTT.

The DNA for the CDR3 is TGCGCCAGCAGCCAAGAAAGGGAGGGGGACACTGAAGCTTTCTTT. Translated: CASSQEREGDTEAFF. V is TRBV4-3 and J is TRBJ1-1; D possibly corresponds to TRBD1 (6 bases). The CDR3 contains 15 residues. V dropped 0 bases and J dropped 3 bases, with 11 bases sitting between them. Germline-derived CDR1 and CDR2 are LGHNA and YSLEER.

CDR3 sequence: CASSYRGAGNTEAFF. For the CDR3, the DNA is TGTGCCAGCAGTTACCGGGGAGCGGGGAACACTGAAGCTTTCTTT. The gene calls are TRBV6-5 and TRBJ1-1; no definite D call. The CDR3 is 15 residues long. The germline V and J ends were trimmed by 2 bases and 1 base, with 11 bases remaining between them. Germline CDR1 is MNHEY and CDR2 is SVGAGI.

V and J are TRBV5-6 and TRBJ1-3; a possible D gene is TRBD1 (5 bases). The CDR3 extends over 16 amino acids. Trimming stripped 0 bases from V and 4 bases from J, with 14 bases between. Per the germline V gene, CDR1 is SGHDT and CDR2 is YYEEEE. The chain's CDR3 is CASSLGQGKAGNTIYF. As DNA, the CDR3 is TGTGCCAGCAGCTTGGGGCAGGGAAAGGCCGGAAACACCATATATTTT.

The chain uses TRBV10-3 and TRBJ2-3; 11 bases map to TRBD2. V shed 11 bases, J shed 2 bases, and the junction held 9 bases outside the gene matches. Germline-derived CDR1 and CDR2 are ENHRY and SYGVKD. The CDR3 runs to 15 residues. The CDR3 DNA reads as TGTGCCTCCCATACTAGCGGGGGCTCCACAGATACGCAGTATTTT. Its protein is CASHTSGGSTDTQYF.

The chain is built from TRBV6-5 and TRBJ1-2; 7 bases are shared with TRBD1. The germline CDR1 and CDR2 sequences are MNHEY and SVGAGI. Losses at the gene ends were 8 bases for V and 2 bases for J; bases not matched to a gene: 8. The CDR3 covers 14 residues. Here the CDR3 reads CASLGGRVNYGYTF. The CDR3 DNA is TGTGCCAGCCTAGGGGGCAGGGTCAACTATGGCTACACCTTC.

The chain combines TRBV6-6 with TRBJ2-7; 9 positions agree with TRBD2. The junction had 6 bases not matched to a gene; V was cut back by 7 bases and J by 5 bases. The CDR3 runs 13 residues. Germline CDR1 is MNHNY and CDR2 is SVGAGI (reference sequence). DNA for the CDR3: TGTGCCAGCATAGGGACTAGCTTTGACGAGCAGTACTTC. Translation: CASIGTSFDEQYF.

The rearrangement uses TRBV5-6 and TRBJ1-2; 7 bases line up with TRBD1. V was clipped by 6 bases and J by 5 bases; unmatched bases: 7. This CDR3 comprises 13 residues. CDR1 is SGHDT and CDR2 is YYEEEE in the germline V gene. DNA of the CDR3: TGTGCCAGCAAGGGACAGAGACAGTATGGCTACACCTTC. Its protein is CASKGQRQYGYTF. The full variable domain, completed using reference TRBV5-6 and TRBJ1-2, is DAGVTQSPTHLIKTRGQQVTLRCSPKSGHDTVSWYQQALGQGPQFIFQYYEEEERQRGNFPDRFSGHQFPNYSSELNVNALLLGDSALYLCASKGQRQYGYTFGSGTRLTVV.

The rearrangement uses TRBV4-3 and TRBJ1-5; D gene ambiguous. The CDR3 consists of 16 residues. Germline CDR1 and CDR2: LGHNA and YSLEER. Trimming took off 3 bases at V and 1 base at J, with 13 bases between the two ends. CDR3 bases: TGCGCCAGCAGCCAGGATTATGACATCAGCAATCAGCCCCAGCATTTT. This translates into CASSQDYDISNQPQHF.